This TCR beta chain stems from a study of blood T cell repertoires in COVID-19. Study summary: PBMCs, B-cell-depleted T cells, or T cells were the source of the cDNA or gDNA that made up the material.

The CDR3 consists of 13 residues. Trimming left V 3 bases short and J 6 bases short, with 12 bases between. Assay used: immunoSEQ multiplex PCR; TCRdb lists only in-frame clones, some missing. The sample contains about 330,000 clones, 85% to 90% of which appear only once. The clonotype was recovered from a woman aged 18-29 years who had recovered from COVID-19. The genes are TRBV12-3 or TRBV12-4 and TRBJ2-7; D might be TRBD2 (6 bases). Sequencing input: PBMCs or T cells enriched from blood (not recorded which). The CDR3 coding sequence is TGTGCCAGCAGTTTCTTTACCGGGAGCGAGCAGTACTTC. This encodes CASSFFTGSEQYF.